The 27 T cell receptor beta chains reported below all come from one sample, sequenced in a study of radiation and T cells in renal cell carcinoma. Sequencing used immunoSEQ multiplex PCR; TCRdb keeps in-frame clones, though not all of them. The sample holds about 91,000 clones, roughly four fifths seen once. The time point is: baseline pretreatment blood. Described treatment: 15 Gy SBRT to primary tumor, nephrectomy 4 weeks later. This sample comprised blood, obtained from a patient whose treatment included radiotherapy and nephrectomy. These TCRs come from a man between 60 and 70 years old with renal cell carcinoma.

The gene calls are TRBV4-1 and TRBJ2-7; TRBD2 matches 8 bases. The germline V gene has CDR1 MGHRA and CDR2 YSYEKL. The CDR3 sequence is 14 residues long. V was pared by 3 bases and J by 5 bases, with 6 bases of the junction left unmatched. DNA for the CDR3: TGCGCCAGCAGCCATGGGACTAGACTCCACGAGCAGTACTTC. It encodes CASSHGTRLHEQYF.

The chain carries TRBV7-8 and TRBJ2-3, with D possibly TRBD2 on 6 matching bases. Germline V gene lookup returns CDR1 SGHVS and CDR2 FQNEAQ. V lost 5 bases and J lost 5, with 20 bases in between. The length of the CDR3 is 16 residues. CDR3 protein: CASSRASGVEIDTQYF. CDR3 nucleotide sequence: TGTGCCAGCAGCCGCGCCTCGGGAGTAGAAATAGATACGCAGTATTTT.

The chain recombines TRBV7-2 with TRBJ1-5; D is perhaps TRBD1 (5 bases). The ends were cut back, 5 bases at V and 2 bases at J, with 10 bases in the middle. The germline V gene has CDR1 SGHTA and CDR2 FQGNSA. The CDR3 contains 14 residues. The CDR3 region has the DNA TGTGCCAGCAGCGAGAGGGGCGGCAATCAGCCCCAGCATTTT. Translating gives CASSERGGNQPQHF.

The chain is built from TRBV30 and TRBJ2-1; weak D call: TRBD1 (5 bases). CDR3 length equals 13 residues. V lost 7 bases to trimming and J lost 2 bases, with 12 bases between them. CDR1 is GTSNPN and CDR2 is SVGIG in the germline V gene (reference sequence). CDR3 DNA: TGTGCCTACCTTAGGGGCCCCTACAATGAGCAGTTCTTC. The encoded protein is CAYLRGPYNEQFF.

The chain joins TRBV6-1 to TRBJ1-3; D is undetermined. Germline V CDR1 and CDR2: MNHNS, SASEGT. V gave up 1 base and J gave up 3 bases, with 7 bases separating them. The CDR3 contains 14 residues. This CDR3 reads CASSEGPVGNTIYF. CDR3 in DNA: TGTGCCAGCAGTGAAGGGCCAGTTGGAAACACCATATATTTT.

The chain uses TRBV15 and TRBJ1-5; no clear D. CDR1 and CDR2 (germline): LNHNV, YYDKDF (reference sequence). The CDR3 is made up of 13 amino acids. V lost 0 bases and J 5 bases, leaving 5 bases between the germline ends. CDR3 residues: CATSRDLDQPQHF. For the CDR3, the DNA is TGTGCCACCAGCAGAGATCTGGATCAGCCCCAGCATTTT.

This clone has only a few counts. This chain links TRBV4-1 with TRBJ1-5; maybe TRBD1 (5 bases). The CDR3 runs to 15 residues. Germline V gene lookup returns CDR1 MGHRA and CDR2 YSYEKL. V lost 0 bases and J 7 bases, leaving 13 bases between the germline ends. The CDR3 region has the DNA TGCGCCAGCAGCCAAGATTGGGGGGGGAAACAGCCCCAGCATTTT. Translation gives CASSQDWGGKQPQHF.

The chain links TRBV5-1 to TRBJ1-1; 9 bases align to TRBD1. V was pared by 4 bases and J by 4 bases, with 8 bases of the junction left unmatched. CDR3 length: 15 residues. CDR1 SGHRS and CDR2 YFSETQ come from the germline V gene. The CDR3 DNA is TGCGCCAGCAGCAGGAGGACAGGGGAGGTCACTGAAGCTTTCTTT. Residues: CASSRRTGEVTEAFF.

The chain has TRBV2 and TRBJ2-5; D unclear. The V end lost 2 bases, the J end lost 5 bases, and 9 bases lay between the germline ends. Germline V gives CDR1 SNHLY, CDR2 FYNNEI. This CDR3 comprises 13 residues. The CDR3 nucleotides read TGTGCCAGCAGTGAACTGGGCGGCGAGACCCAGTACTTC. Its protein is CASSELGGETQYF.

This clone was recorded once. The V gene is TRBV5-1, the J gene TRBJ2-3; 7 bases are a match to TRBD2. The V and J ends lost 6 bases and 8 bases, in that order; junction bases with no gene match: 18. This CDR3 spans 16 amino acids. CDR1 and CDR2 from the germline V gene are SGHRS and YFSETQ. This CDR3 is CASTGGGMGSGATQYF. The CDR3 DNA is TGCGCCAGCACCGGGGGAGGGATGGGATCCGGGGCTACGCAGTATTTT.

J is TRBJ2-7 and V is TRBV10-1, with 9 bases lining up with TRBD1. The CDR3 consists of 14 residues. Looked up from germline, CDR1 is WNHNN and CDR2 is SYGVQD (reference sequence). V lost 4 bases, J lost 3 bases, and 4 bases stayed unmatched. The CDR3 bases are TGCGCCAGCAGTGGGGACAGGGAGCTCTACGAGCAGTACTTC. Its protein is CASSGDRELYEQYF.

The chain employs TRBV5-1 and TRBJ2-7; perhaps TRBD1 as D (6 bases). Germline V gene data show CDR1 as SGHRS and CDR2 as YFSETQ. V was pared by 7 bases and J by 4 bases, with 18 bases between. The CDR3 runs 14 residues. The CDR3 reads CASCPMDRRYEQYF. CDR3 bases: TGCGCCAGCTGTCCAATGGACAGAAGATACGAGCAGTACTTC. Using reference TRBV5-1 and TRBJ2-7 for the parts outside the CDR3, the full variable domain is KAGVTQTPRYLIKTRGQQVTLSCSPISGHRSVSWYQQTPGQGLQFLFEYFSETQRNKGNFPGRFSGRQFSNSRSEMNVSTLELGDSALYLCASCPMDRRYEQYFGPGTRLTVT.

The chain has TRBV29-1 and TRBJ2-3, with 9 bases that match TRBD2. CDR3 length equals 15 residues. V trimming: 3 bases; J trimming: 4 bases; junction bases outside the gene matches: 8. Germline loops: CDR1 SQVTM, CDR2 ANQGSEA. The CDR3 loop reads CSVDFRGREADTQYF. CDR3 nucleotide sequence: TGCAGCGTTGATTTCCGCGGGAGGGAAGCAGATACGCAGTATTTT.

This chain uses TRBV7-9 with TRBJ2-1; 11 nucleotides align to TRBD2. J was trimmed by 3 bases and V by 8 bases; bases with no gene match: 9. The V gene's germline CDR1 is SEHNR and CDR2 FQNEAQ (reference sequence). The CDR3 has 16 residues. CDR3 sequence (DNA): TGTGCCAGCCCCAAGGGGACTAGCGGCCTCTACAATGAGCAGTTCTTC. Translation: CASPKGTSGLYNEQFF. The full variable domain, rest sourced from reference TRBV7-9 and TRBJ2-1, is DTGVSQNPRHKITKRGQNVTFRCDPISEHNRLYWYRQTLGQGPEFLTYFQNEAQLEKSRLLSDRFSAERPKGSFSTLEIQRTEQGDSAMYLCASPKGTSGLYNEQFFGPGTRLTVL.

The table lists this clone with a count of one. This chain uses TRBV7-8 with TRBJ1-5; D not certain. V gave up 5 bases and J gave up 3 bases, with 11 bases separating them. The CDR3 is 14 residues long. Germline V gene data show CDR1 as SGHVS and CDR2 as FQNEAQ. The CDR3, as DNA: TGTGCCAGCAGCCCCAGACTGACCAATCAGCCCCAGCATTTT. It codes for CASSPRLTNQPQHF.

The chain carries TRBV7-2 and TRBJ2-3; D is perhaps TRBD1 (6 bases). The CDR3 length is 14 residues. Germline lookup yields CDR1 SGHTA and CDR2 FQGNSA. The V end lost 1 base, the J end lost 2 bases, and 7 bases lay between the germline ends. In DNA, the CDR3 is TGTGCCAGCAGCTTAGGGGACAACACAGATACGCAGTATTTT. Amino acid sequence: CASSLGDNTDTQYF.

The J gene is TRBJ1-1, the V gene TRBV10-3; perhaps TRBD1 as D (6 bases). Germline CDR1 and CDR2: ENHRY and SYGVKD. The CDR3 spans 16 residues. Trimming took off 10 bases at V and 3 bases at J, with 24 bases between the two ends. The CDR3 bases are TGTGCCACCCAAAGGACCCCAAGGGGGTTGGACACTGAAGCTTTCTTT. It yields the protein CATQRTPRGLDTEAFF.

The gene calls are TRBV4-2 and TRBJ1-4, with 7 bases lining up with TRBD1. Germline V gives CDR1 LGHNA, CDR2 YNFKEQ. This CDR3 region has 15 residues. The ends lost 5 bases at V and 5 bases at J; junction bases unmatched: 8. The DNA for the CDR3 is TGTGCCAGCAGCTTTCCGGGACAGAGGAATGAAAAACTGTTTTTT. Its protein is CASSFPGQRNEKLFF.

The chain links TRBV5-6 to TRBJ1-1; D is unclear. This CDR3 region has 15 residues. V lost 2 bases and J lost 8, with 19 bases in between. Germline V gene lookup returns CDR1 SGHDT and CDR2 YYEEEE. The CDR3 region is CASSFYTQELREAFF. As DNA, the CDR3 is TGTGCCAGCAGCTTCTATACCCAGGAGTTACGAGAAGCTTTCTTT.

The chain recombines TRBV28 with TRBJ1-2; 8 positions agree with TRBD1. The CDR3 is 13 residues long. J was trimmed by 4 bases and V by 5 bases; bases with no gene match: 3. In germline, CDR1 is MDHEN, CDR2 SYDVKM. CDR3 region: CASSNRGIYGYTF. CDR3 coding DNA: TGTGCCAGCAGTAACAGGGGGATCTATGGCTACACCTTC.

V usage is TRBV6-1 and J usage is TRBJ2-5, with TRBD2 identical over 11 bases. There are 14 residues in the CDR3. Trimming at V came to 4 bases and at J to 5 bases, leaving 3 bases not matched to a gene. Germline V gives CDR1 MNHNS, CDR2 SASEGT. The CDR3 nucleotides read TGTGCCAGCAGTGGACTAGCGGGAATGGAGACCCAGTACTTC. This codes for CASSGLAGMETQYF.

This CDR3 is CASSEAVSGRNPYEQYF. DNA of the CDR3: TGTGCCAGCAGTGAAGCGGTGAGCGGGAGGAATCCCTACGAGCAGTACTTC. The chain links TRBV6-1 to TRBJ2-7; 9 bases match TRBD2. V shed 0 bases and J 2 bases; nucleotides not matched to a gene: 8. The CDR3 has 17 amino acids. The germline V gene has CDR1 MNHNS and CDR2 SASEGT.

The chain links TRBV27 to TRBJ2-7; the match to TRBD2 covers 8 bases. V was pared by 8 bases and J by 5 bases, with 14 bases of the junction left unmatched. The CDR3 contains 15 residues. Germline CDR1 reads MNHEY; CDR2 reads SMNVEV (reference sequence). The CDR3: CASASGLALRDEQYF. DNA for the CDR3: TGTGCCAGCGCCTCCGGACTAGCACTCAGGGACGAGCAGTACTTC.

The chain links TRBV15 to TRBJ2-4; D unclear. Deletions cut 0 bases from V and 12 bases from J, with 21 bases between. Germline V CDR1 and CDR2: LNHNV, YYDKDF (reference sequence). This CDR3 contains 16 residues. The CDR3 region has the DNA TGTGCCACCAGCAGAGATCGGGCCAAGGGTTTGGATACTCAGTACTTC. This translates into CATSRDRAKGLDTQYF.

The chain recombines TRBV15 with TRBJ2-1, with D perhaps TRBD1 or TRBD2 (6 bases each). CDR1 is LNHNV and CDR2 is YYDKDF in the germline V gene (reference sequence). V gave up 0 bases and J gave up 3 bases, with 15 bases separating them. The CDR3 is made up of 17 amino acids. For the CDR3, the DNA is TGTGCCACCAGCAGAGAATTGGAGGGGGGTTTCTACAATGAGCAGTTCTTC. Its translation: CATSRELEGGFYNEQFF. Full variable domain (rest looked up from reference TRBV15 and TRBJ2-1): DAMVIQNPRYQVTQFGKPVTLSCSQTLNHNVMYWYQQKSSQAPKLLFHYYDKDFNNEADTPDNFQSRRPNTSFCFLDIRSPGLGDTAMYLCATSRELEGGFYNEQFFGPGTRLTVL.

This sequence joins TRBV4-3 and TRBJ1-1; D is possibly TRBD1 (5 bases). V lost 0 bases and J lost 3, with 20 bases in between. CDR3 length equals 18 residues. CDR1 is LGHNA and CDR2 is YSLEER in the germline V gene. This chain's CDR3 is CASSQEGWGSGLDTEAFF. The CDR3 region has the DNA TGCGCCAGCAGCCAAGAGGGATGGGGGTCAGGCTTGGACACTGAAGCTTTCTTT.

This clone was detected only a few times. This chain uses TRBV30 with TRBJ2-1, with 8 bases aligning to TRBD2. The trim removed 4 bases at V and 15 bases at J, leaving 14 bases unmatched. Germline CDR1 GTSNPN, CDR2 SVGIG (reference sequence). The CDR3 consists of 13 residues. As DNA, the CDR3 is TGTGCCTGGACCCAAGGGGGGCGGGAGGTGGCGTTCTTC. Encoded protein: CAWTQGGREVAFF.